The 7 T cell receptor beta chains listed next were all sequenced from one sample in a study of radiation and T cells in renal cell carcinoma. Profiled with immunoSEQ multiplex PCR; TCRdb holds only in-frame clones, not every one. The sample yields 13,000 to 15,000 clones, just over 55% seen once. The sample's treatment: treatment-naive control, cytoreductive nephrectomy. The sequences come from tumor tissue, collected from a patient whose treatment was nephrectomy without radiotherapy. The receptors were sampled from a man aged 45-65 years with renal cell carcinoma.

The J gene is TRBJ2-1, the V gene TRBV27, with 12 bases matching TRBD2. The junction had 9 bases not matched to a gene; V was cut back by 5 bases and J by 10 bases. Germline-derived CDR1 and CDR2 are MNHEY and SMNVEV (reference sequence). The length of the CDR3 is 15 residues. CDR3 sequence reads: CASSLLAGGPREQFF. The CDR3 DNA is TGTGCCAGCAGTCTCCTAGCGGGGGGGCCTAGGGAGCAGTTCTTC.

The rearrangement uses TRBV2 and TRBJ1-2, with 10 bases that match TRBD1. CDR1 and CDR2 (germline): SNHLY, FYNNEI. The CDR3 is 13 residues long. V lost 5 bases, J lost 6 bases, and 3 bases stayed unmatched. CDR3 nucleotides: TGTGCCAGCAGTCGACAGGGGGCGGATGGCTACACCTTC. Its translation: CASSRQGADGYTF. The full variable domain, completed using reference TRBV2 and TRBJ1-2, is EPEVTQTPSHQVTQMGQEVILRCVPISNHLYFYWYRQILGQKVEFLVSFYNNEISEKSEIFDDQFSVERPDGSNFTLKIRSTKLEDSAMYFCASSRQGADGYTFGSGTRLTVV.

V usage is TRBV30 and J usage is TRBJ2-1; 8 bases agree with TRBD2. The CDR3 totals 16 residues. V lost 4 bases to trimming and J lost 2 bases; unmatched junction nucleotides: 10. Per germline, CDR1 GTSNPN and CDR2 SVGIG (reference sequence). CDR3 in amino acids: CAWKGSTLAAYNEQFF. The DNA for the CDR3 is TGTGCCTGGAAGGGCTCAACACTAGCGGCCTACAATGAGCAGTTCTTC.

This clone appeared a few times. The CDR3 nucleotides are TGTGCCAGCTCACCTCTACAGGACGTTTCCGTGTCTGGGGCCAACGTCCTGACTTTC. It yields the protein CASSPLQDVSVSGANVLTF. The gene calls are TRBV18 and TRBJ2-6; tentatively, D is TRBD1 (5 bases). CDR1 and CDR2 (germline): KGHSH, LQKENI. With 3 bases removed from V and 1 base from J, the gap between germline ends came to 19 bases. The CDR3 contains 19 residues.

The chain couples TRBV7-2 to TRBJ1-1; D is perhaps TRBD1 (5 bases). Germline loops: CDR1 SGHTA, CDR2 FQGNSA. Trimming stripped 4 bases from V and 11 bases from J, with 20 bases between. The CDR3 totals 14 residues. The chain's CDR3 is CASSSPRAPAGAFF. In nucleotides, the CDR3 is TGTGCCAGCAGCTCCCCACGGGCTCCGGCAGGGGCTTTCTTT. The whole variable domain, filled in from reference TRBV7-2 and TRBJ1-1, reads GAGVSQSPSNKVTEKGKDVELRCDPISGHTALYWYRQSLGQGLEFLIYFQGNSAPDKSGLPSDRFSAERTGGSVSTLTIQRTQQEDSAVYLCASSSPRAPAGAFFGQGTRLTVV.

The CDR3 DNA reads as TGTGCCAGTACCCCGGCGGGGAACTCTGGAAACACCATATATTTT. This codes for CASTPAGNSGNTIYF. J is TRBJ1-3 and V is TRBV19; D is uncertain. The CDR3 is 15 residues long. The ends were cut back, 7 bases at V and 0 bases at J, with 13 bases in the middle. Germline CDR1 reads LNHDA; CDR2 reads SQIVND (reference sequence).

This clone was seen a handful of times. The chain links TRBV6-1 to TRBJ1-6, with unresolved D. Trimming removed 2 bases from V and 8 bases from J, with 16 bases in between. Germline CDR1 reads MNHNS; CDR2 reads SASEGT. This CDR3 contains 16 residues. CDR3 sequence reads: CASSELPTQQYSPLHF. DNA of the CDR3: TGTGCCAGCAGTGAACTTCCGACACAGCAATATTCACCCCTCCACTTT.